The clone carrying this TCR beta chain occurred many times. Construction of TCR beta libraries relied on iRepertoire HTBI primers and on Arm-PCR targeting CDR3 regions. TCRdb re-analysed the multiplex PCR reads in MiXCR, keeping a single row per CDR3 protein. The table records hundreds of thousands of distinct CDR3 sequences, over 15% of them present only once. This entry belongs to a study of regulatory T cells in long-lasting Graves disease. Deletions cut 4 bases from V and 9 bases from J, with 10 bases between. Looked up from germline, CDR1 is GTSNPN and CDR2 is SVGIG (reference sequence). The CDR3 is made up of 12 amino acids. Time point given: newly diagnosed GD, antithyroid drugs for less than 3 months. PBMCs were the source of the RNA used for TCR sequencing. These sequences were also reported in another study, on T cells in Graves' hyperthyroidism and ophthalmopathy.

Sequenced here: peripheral blood mononuclear cells (PBMCs), sampled at new diagnosis, from a patient treated with antithyroid drugs. The clonotype originates from a man in his forties with Graves disease. The chain couples TRBV30 to TRBJ1-6, with D uncertain. CDR3 protein: CAWMIGPSPLHF. Here the CDR3 DNA reads TGTGCCTGGATGATAGGGCCTTCACCCCTCCACTTT.